The 32 T cell receptor beta chains given below trace back to one sample, sequenced in a study of beta chain features in type 1 diabetes. Study-wide results and caveats: All four CD4+ subsets from Type 1 diabetes patients carried moderately but significantly shorter TCRB CDR3s.

Their antigen targets remain unknown. Investigators reverse transcribed all isolated RNA, so they sequenced expressed TCRB transcripts. Produced via immunoSEQ multiplex PCR; TCRdb's table is partial and in-frame only. Found here are over 200,000 clones, about a tenth of them singletons; the top ten hold around 0.017%. The sample comprised naive CD4+ T cells from blood. Receptors were obtained from a man aged 30 to 39 with type 1 diabetes.

In this sample, this clone turned up a few times. CDR3 sequence: CASSLIWGDEQYF. CDR3 nucleotides: TGTGCCAGCAGCTTGATCTGGGGGGACGAGCAGTACTTC. The rearrangement joins TRBV7-9 to TRBJ2-7, with D perhaps TRBD2 (6 bases). The ends were cut back, 3 bases at V and 5 bases at J, with 11 bases in the middle. The CDR3 sequence is 13 residues long. Germline-derived CDR1 and CDR2 are SEHNR and FQNEAQ (reference sequence).

The chain is built from TRBV7-9 and TRBJ2-3; 7 bases map to TRBD2. Germline V CDR1 and CDR2: SEHNR, FQNEAQ (reference sequence). The V and J ends lost 2 bases and 2 bases, in that order; junction bases with no gene match: 1. The CDR3 has 14 residues. CDR3 residues: CASSLRGDTDTQYF. The CDR3 DNA reads as TGTGCCAGCAGCTTACGGGGGGACACAGATACGCAGTATTTT. Using reference TRBV7-9 and TRBJ2-3 for the parts outside the CDR3, the full variable domain is DTGVSQNPRHKITKRGQNVTFRCDPISEHNRLYWYRQTLGQGPEFLTYFQNEAQLEKSRLLSDRFSAERPKGSFSTLEIQRTEQGDSAMYLCASSLRGDTDTQYFGPGTRLTVL.

This clone has more than one count but fewer than ten. The CDR3, as DNA: TGCAGCGTTTCCGGACAGGGGAACTACGAGCAGTACTTC. It is translated as CSVSGQGNYEQYF. J is TRBJ2-7 and V is TRBV29-1; TRBD1 aligns across 9 bases. The CDR3 is 13 residues long. Per the germline V gene, CDR1 is SQVTM and CDR2 is ANQGSEA. V lost 5 bases, J lost 3 bases, and 5 bases stayed unmatched.

This clone occurred a few times. This chain connects TRBV28 to TRBJ1-5; D uncertain. The V gene's germline CDR1 is MDHEN and CDR2 SYDVKM. The CDR3 is 12 amino acids. Between the trimmed V and J ends, which lost 2 bases and 8 bases, there was a span of 7 bases. The CDR3, as DNA: TGTGCCAGCAGTTTACTGAGGGAGCCCCAGCATTTT. It encodes CASSLLREPQHF.

The rearrangement uses TRBV29-1 and TRBJ2-3, with 10 bases that match TRBD2. The CDR3 has 13 residues. V shed 5 bases and J 3 bases; nucleotides not matched to a gene: 2. Per the germline V gene, CDR1 is SQVTM and CDR2 is ANQGSEA. The CDR3 region is CSVSSGGTDTQYF. DNA of the CDR3: TGCAGCGTTTCTAGCGGGGGAACAGATACGCAGTATTTT.

The chain uses TRBV4-1 and TRBJ2-1; D possibly corresponds to TRBD2 (6 bases). V was shortened by 0 bases and J by 6 bases, with 12 bases between the two germline ends. The CDR3 length is 15 residues. Germline V CDR1 and CDR2: MGHRA, YSYEKL. This CDR3 reads CASSQEGLLGNEQFF. The DNA for the CDR3 is TGCGCCAGCAGCCAAGAGGGACTCCTCGGCAATGAGCAGTTCTTC.

On this clone itself: One end of the junction does not line up with germline, which may come from a read error. CDR3 sequence reads: CASSPGGQPYEQYF. As DNA, the CDR3 is TGTGCTAGCAGCCCCGGAGGCCAGCCCTACGAGCAGTACTTC. The rearrangement links TRBV7-7 to TRBJ2-7; D may be TRBD2 (5 bases). Germline loops: CDR1 SSHAT, CDR2 FNYEAQ (reference sequence). The CDR3 extends over 14 amino acids. The entire variable domain, with the rest obtained from reference TRBV7-7 and TRBJ2-7, is as follows: GAGVSQSPRYKVTKRGQDVTLRCDPISSHATLYWYQQALGQGPEFLTYFNYEAQPDKSGLPSDRFSAERPEGSISTLTIQRTEQRDSAMYRCASSPGGQPYEQYFGPGTRLTVT.

This rearrangement joins TRBV6-5 to TRBJ1-2; 10 bases align to TRBD1. CDR1 is MNHEY, CDR2 SVGAGI, per germline. This CDR3 is 15 amino acids long. Trimming cost V 6 bases and J 6 bases; bases outside gene matches: 10. CDR3 in DNA: TGTGCCAGCAGACCCCCGGGACAGGGGCCGGATGGCTACACCTTC. Protein sequence: CASRPPGQGPDGYTF.

The chain couples TRBV29-1 to TRBJ1-5, with TRBD1 as a possible D gene (6 bases). The CDR3 extends over 13 amino acids. CDR1 and CDR2 from the germline V gene are SQVTM and ANQGSEA. Trimming took 4 bases from V and 5 from J, leaving 12 bases between them. The CDR3 DNA reads TGCAGCGTTGCAGGACAGAACGATCAGCCCCAGCATTTT. This translates into CSVAGQNDQPQHF. The whole variable domain, remainder taken from reference TRBV29-1 and TRBJ1-5, is SAVISQKPSRDICQRGTSLTIQCQVDSQVTMMFWYRQQPGQSLTLIATANQGSEATYESGFVIDKFPISRPNLTFSTLTVSNMSPEDSSIYLCSVAGQNDQPQHFGDGTRLSIL.

The genes are TRBV7-6 and TRBJ2-7; perhaps TRBD2 as D (5 bases). The CDR3 is made up of 12 amino acids. V was clipped by 1 base and J by 13 bases, with 14 bases between them. Germline loops: CDR1 SGHVS, CDR2 FNYEAQ. CDR3 protein: CASSLETGNFYF. The CDR3 coding sequence is TGTGCCAGCAGCTTAGAGACCGGGAATTTTTACTTC.

The table lists this clone with a few counts. This CDR3 reads CASGRGTTDTQYF. The CDR3 DNA reads as TGTGCCAGTGGGCGGGGAACCACAGATACGCAGTATTTT. The genes are TRBV7-9 and TRBJ2-3; tentative D call: TRBD2 (6 bases). This CDR3 region has 13 residues. CDR1 SEHNR and CDR2 FQNEAQ come from the germline V gene (reference sequence). The ends were cut back, 9 bases at V and 2 bases at J, with 12 bases in the middle.

The V and J genes are TRBV9 and TRBJ1-1; 7 bases are shared with TRBD1. CDR3 length: 13 residues. Germline loops: CDR1 SGDLS, CDR2 YYNGEE. As DNA, the CDR3 is TGTCACCCTGGGACTCAGGGGGTGACTGAAGCTTTCTTT. It encodes CHPGTQGVTEAFF.

This clone was seen a few times. This sequence joins TRBV7-6 and TRBJ1-2; 7 nucleotides align to TRBD1. The length of the CDR3 is 14 residues. The germline V gene has CDR1 SGHVS and CDR2 FNYEAQ. J was trimmed by 4 bases and V by 5 bases; bases with no gene match: 7. CDR3 in DNA: TGTGCCAGCAGCGCCAGGGGGTGGACCTATGGCTACACCTTC. Its protein is CASSARGWTYGYTF. Based on the CDR3 plus reference TRBV7-6 and TRBJ1-2, the full variable domain is GAGVSQSPRYKVTKRGQDVALRCDPISGHVSLYWYRQALGQGPEFLTYFNYEAQQDKSGLPNDRFSAERPEGSISTLTIQRTEQRDSAMYRCASSARGWTYGYTFGSGTRLTVV.

This chain connects TRBV11-2 to TRBJ2-7; TRBD1 matches at 8 bases. The length of the CDR3 is 14 residues. The J segment lost 4 bases and the V segment lost 8 bases, leaving 10 bases of the junction unmatched. Germline V lookup: CDR1 SGHAT, CDR2 FQNNGV. The CDR3 DNA reads TGTGCCAGCGCAACTCCAGGGGGCTCTTACGAGCAGTACTTC. This gives the protein CASATPGGSYEQYF.

This clone was observed a few times. The chain uses TRBV4-1 and TRBJ2-5; TRBD2 matches 7 bases. Trimming removed 1 base from V and 4 bases from J; junction bases left unmatched: 6. The CDR3 length is 15 residues. Germline CDR1 reads MGHRA; CDR2 reads YSYEKL. CDR3 protein: CASSQGPSGGETQYF. CDR3 coding DNA: TGCGCCAGCAGCCAAGGACCTAGCGGAGGAGAGACCCAGTACTTC.

Only a few counts were recorded for this clone. CDR3 region: CASSLQDRGGYGYTF. In nucleotides, the CDR3 is TGTGCCAGCAGCTTACAAGACAGGGGCGGCTATGGCTACACCTTC. The rearrangement links TRBV7-9 to TRBJ1-2; 8 nucleotides agree with TRBD1. Germline V gives CDR1 SEHNR, CDR2 FQNEAQ (reference sequence). V was clipped by 2 bases and J by 4 bases; unmatched bases: 6. This CDR3 contains 15 residues.

The sample holds a few counts of this clone. V is TRBV5-4 and J is TRBJ2-3; 7 bases line up with TRBD1. V lost 0 bases, J lost 1 base, and 5 bases stayed unmatched. The CDR3 runs to 16 residues. Germline-derived CDR1 and CDR2 are SGHNT and YYREEE (reference sequence). The CDR3 DNA is TGTGCCAGCAGCTTGGGACAGGGACCCCGCACAGATACGCAGTATTTT. This translates into CASSLGQGPRTDTQYF. The whole variable domain, remainder taken from reference TRBV5-4 and TRBJ2-3, is ETGVTQSPTHLIKTRGQQVTLRCSSQSGHNTVSWYQQALGQGPQFIFQYYREEENGRGNFPPRFSGLQFPNYSSELNVNALELDDSALYLCASSLGQGPRTDTQYFGPGTRLTVL.

This clone was recorded a few times. The CDR3 nucleotides read TGTGCCAGCAGTGAGACGGAGGGCTGGGGCTACACCTTC. It encodes CASSETEGWGYTF. The chain recombines TRBV25-1 with TRBJ1-2, with D hard to call. The CDR3 covers 13 residues. Trimming left V 3 bases short and J 8 bases short, with 13 bases between. Germline assignment: CDR1 MGHDK and CDR2 SYGVNS.

The chain joins TRBV20-1 to TRBJ1-2; possible D gene TRBD1, 5 bases. This CDR3 spans 11 amino acids. Germline V CDR1 and CDR2: DFQATT, SNEGSKA (reference sequence). The V and J ends lost 4 bases and 8 bases respectively, with 11 bases between them. The CDR3 loop reads CSATGKGGYTF. CDR3 nucleotide sequence: TGCAGTGCTACAGGGAAAGGCGGCTACACCTTC.

This clone showed up just a few times. This rearrangement joins TRBV7-9 to TRBJ1-6; D is undetermined. V was cut by 3 bases and J by 4 bases, with 7 bases left in between. Germline V lookup: CDR1 SEHNR, CDR2 FQNEAQ (reference sequence). The CDR3 contains 14 residues. The CDR3 DNA sequence: TGTGCCAGCAGCTTGTCAAATTATAATTCACCCCTCCACTTT. Protein: CASSLSNYNSPLHF.

J is TRBJ2-3 and V is TRBV5-1; 7 bases align to TRBD2. This CDR3 comprises 15 residues. Trimming cost V 0 bases and J 3 bases; bases outside gene matches: 4. Germline lookup yields CDR1 SGHRS and CDR2 YFSETQ. CDR3 bases: TGCGCCAGCAGCTTGGGGAGCGGGGTAACAGATACGCAGTATTTT. Translation gives CASSLGSGVTDTQYF.

The J gene is TRBJ2-5, the V gene TRBV2; TRBD2 is a possible D gene (5 bases). Germline-derived CDR1 and CDR2 are SNHLY and FYNNEI. CDR3 length equals 11 residues. V shed 6 bases and J shed 4 bases, with 6 bases lying between them. CDR3 DNA sequence: TGTGCCAGCAGGGGAGTAGAGACCCAGTACTTC. Its protein product is CASRGVETQYF.

Only a few counts were recorded for this clone. The chain carries TRBV29-1 and TRBJ1-1; D call uncertain. Deletions cut 6 bases from V and 2 bases from J, with 13 bases between. The CDR3 consists of 13 residues. CDR1 SQVTM and CDR2 ANQGSEA come from the germline V gene. The CDR3 reads CSVLRPLNTEAFF. In nucleotides, the CDR3 is TGCAGCGTGTTGAGGCCCCTAAACACTGAAGCTTTCTTT.

The J gene is TRBJ2-7, the V gene TRBV7-9; no reliable D call. Trimming took 2 bases from V and 4 from J, leaving 12 bases between them. There are 14 residues in the CDR3. Germline CDR1 and CDR2: SEHNR and FQNEAQ (reference sequence). The CDR3 reads CASSLQLSRYEQYF. The CDR3 bases are TGTGCCAGCAGCTTACAACTAAGCCGTTACGAGCAGTACTTC.

This clone has only a few counts. V is TRBV5-5 and J is TRBJ2-5; 8 bases line up with TRBD2. Losses at the gene ends were 0 bases for V and 7 bases for J; bases not matched to a gene: 5. The CDR3 contains 14 residues. Germline V gives CDR1 SGHKS, CDR2 YYEKEE (reference sequence). The CDR3 DNA follows: TGTGCCAGCAGCTTGGACCTGAGCGGGAGGACCCAGTACTTC. This encodes CASSLDLSGRTQYF.

This clone was detected only a few times. The V gene is TRBV2, the J gene TRBJ2-1; TRBD1 aligns across 7 bases. The CDR3 runs 11 residues. V trimming: 6 bases; J trimming: 15 bases; junction bases outside the gene matches: 8. Looked up from germline, CDR1 is SNHLY and CDR2 is FYNNEI. CDR3 sequence: CASREKGARFF. CDR3 bases: TGTGCCAGCAGAGAAAAGGGGGCAAGGTTCTTC. Supplemented by reference TRBV2 and TRBJ2-1, the full variable domain reads EPEVTQTPSHQVTQMGQEVILRCVPISNHLYFYWYRQILGQKVEFLVSFYNNEISEKSEIFDDQFSVERPDGSNFTLKIRSTKLEDSAMYFCASREKGARFFGPGTRLTVL.

This clone was seen a handful of times. V is TRBV10-3 and J is TRBJ2-3; 10 bases are shared with TRBD1. This CDR3 region has 15 residues. The germline CDR1 and CDR2 sequences are ENHRY and SYGVKD. V was clipped by 6 bases and J by 4 bases; unmatched bases: 7. The CDR3 sequence: CAISLGQGIPDTQYF. CDR3 nucleotide sequence: TGTGCCATCAGCTTGGGACAGGGGATCCCAGATACGCAGTATTTT.

A remark on this clone: The same CDR3 is also encoded by other DNA sequences in this sample. The chain recombines TRBV6-5 with TRBJ1-1; D is unresolved. CDR1 and CDR2 from the germline V gene are MNHEY and SVGAGI. V lost 5 bases and J lost 5, with 6 bases in between. This CDR3 contains 11 residues. CDR3 loop: CASSPGTEAFF. The CDR3 DNA reads as TGTGCCAGCAGTCCCGGGACTGAAGCTTTCTTT.

J is TRBJ1-5 and V is TRBV20-1; D uncertain. The germline V gene has CDR1 DFQATT and CDR2 SNEGSKA (reference sequence). The CDR3 totals 11 residues. V was trimmed by 3 bases and J by 6 bases, leaving 6 bases between them. CDR3 coding DNA: TGCAGTGCTAGTCTTCGTCAGCCCCAGCATTTT. Protein sequence: CSASLRQPQHF.

A few counts support this clone. V usage is TRBV29-1 and J usage is TRBJ1-3, with D possibly matching TRBD1 (5 bases). The CDR3 spans 13 residues. From germline, CDR1 is SQVTM and CDR2 ANQGSEA. Deletions cut 4 bases from V and 2 bases from J, with 9 bases between. The CDR3 nucleotides read TGCAGCGTTGGTGGAGGGGCTGGAAACACCATATATTTT. Protein: CSVGGGAGNTIYF.

The chain is built from TRBV5-1 and TRBJ2-1, with TRBD2 matching 12 bases. Germline V gives CDR1 SGHRS, CDR2 YFSETQ. The V segment lost 0 bases and the J segment 8 bases; nucleotides outside the gene matches: 9. The CDR3 is made up of 17 amino acids. The CDR3 spells CASSLALTSGSGDEQFF. CDR3 DNA: TGCGCCAGCAGCTTGGCCCTGACTAGCGGGAGTGGTGATGAGCAGTTCTTC.

This clone has a handful of counts. This chain connects TRBV30 to TRBJ2-3, with 7 bases lining up with TRBD2. Germline CDR1 reads GTSNPN; CDR2 reads SVGIG (reference sequence). The V gene end was trimmed by 4 bases and the J gene end by 4 bases; junction bases not matched to a gene: 5. There are 13 residues in the CDR3. The CDR3 reads CAWTVGGADTQYF. As DNA, the CDR3 is TGTGCCTGGACCGTTGGGGGGGCAGATACGCAGTATTTT.